These 3 T cell receptor beta chains originate from one sample sequenced in a study of metastatic and nonmetastatic thyroid tumors. TCRdb ran MiXCR on the PCR reads. The table lists 50,000 or so clones, about 22% of them singletons, with roughly 3% in the top ten. Thyroid surgery had not been preceded by any treatment in any patient. The sample was blood. These receptor sequences come from a male donor with papillary thyroid cancer or a benign thyroid nodule (not recorded which). Some clones in this sample may be carry-over from other donors' samples.

This clone was recorded many times. V gene TRBV4-1 combines with J gene TRBJ2-7; tentative D call: TRBD1 (6 bases). CDR1 and CDR2 from the germline V gene are MGHRA and YSYEKL. There are 16 residues in the CDR3. With 1 base removed from V and 5 bases from J, the gap between germline ends came to 18 bases. As DNA, the CDR3 is TGCGCCAGCAGCCAAGTGCTGGGGACATTAATCAACGAGCAGTACTTC. It yields the protein CASSQVLGTLINEQYF.

The chain couples TRBV6-4 to TRBJ2-3; TRBD2 matches at 8 bases. The length of the CDR3 is 15 residues. Unmatched junction bases numbered 5, after V lost 4 bases and J lost 2 bases. The germline gives CDR1 MRHNA, CDR2 SNTAGT. This CDR3 is CASSVTSGSTDTQYF. The CDR3 DNA reads as TGTGCCAGCAGTGTCACTAGCGGTTCCACAGATACGCAGTATTTT.

Note on this clone: Germline is not matched at one junction end, which may reflect a read error. V usage is TRBV20-1 and J usage is TRBJ2-2; weak D call: TRBD2 (6 bases). The CDR3 loop spans 17 amino acids. Germline V gene lookup returns CDR1 DFQATT and CDR2 SNEGSKA (reference sequence). CDR3 nucleotide sequence: TGCAGTGCGAGAGGCCGGGCGGGATTTACGAACACCGGGGATCTGTTTTTT. Translated: CSARGRAGFTNTGDLFF.